Presented here are 13 T cell receptor beta chains from one specimen sequenced in a study of human T cells and chemical hapten exposure (dated by TCRdb to the early 2020s). Library preparation was by RACE. Sequenced using a NextSeq 500. In-frame beta chains were kept once TCRdb had trimmed the public reads at Q25 with fastp and called clones with MiXCR. Each record represents a unique CDR3 protein, reported with the most common genes and DNA among its rows. The sample table contains 150,000 to 200,000 distinct CDR3 sequences; only one count was recorded for approximately 20% of them. The ten largest clones add up to less than 7% of the sample. The time point label of this sample denotes: patch test 1, 2 weeks after DPC sensitization. Sample treatment or condition, as interpreted from the label and publication: therapeutic diphenylcyclopropenone sensitization with weekly scalp DPC. The source material was whole blood, sampled in connection with sensitization to the hapten diphenylcyclopropenone (DPC). The receptor source for this set is a woman aged 50 to 65 with alopecia areata. Some clones in this sample may be carry-over from other donors' samples.

This clonotype was found a few times. The chain links TRBV18 to TRBJ2-1; 8 nucleotides line up with TRBD1. Germline trimming cut 2 bases from V and 0 bases from J; bases unmatched to any gene: 0. This CDR3 has 15 amino acids. Germline-derived CDR1 and CDR2 are KGHSH and LQKENI. The CDR3: CASSPTGGSYNEQFF. In DNA, the CDR3 is TGTGCCAGCTCACCAACAGGGGGCTCCTACAATGAGCAGTTCTTC. Supplemented by reference TRBV18 and TRBJ2-1, the full variable domain reads NAGVMQNPRHLVRRRGQEARLRCSPMKGHSHVYWYRQLPEEGLKFMVYLQKENIIDESGMPKERFSAEFPKEGPSILRIQQVVRGDSAAYFCASSPTGGSYNEQFFGPGTRLTVL.

The chain is built from TRBV7-2 and TRBJ2-7, with 14 nucleotides matching TRBD2. Germline V lookup: CDR1 SGHTA, CDR2 FQGNSA. Trimming took 7 bases from V and 4 from J; bases not matched to a gene: 6. The CDR3 covers 15 residues. The CDR3 bases are TGTGCCAGCACCAATCGACTAGCGGGAGGGTACGAGCAGTACTTC. It is translated as CASTNRLAGGYEQYF.

The J gene is TRBJ2-1, the V gene TRBV29-1; 11 bases are a match to TRBD2. Germline V CDR1 and CDR2: SQVTM, ANQGSEA. The CDR3 runs 13 residues. Trimming removed 4 bases from V and 9 bases from J; junction bases left unmatched: 5. The CDR3 bases are TGCAGCGTTGCACTAGCGGGAGACGGTGAGCAGTTCTTC. Protein: CSVALAGDGEQFF.

CDR3 DNA sequence: TGTGCCAGCAGCTTAGTGTTAGTCCGGTTCTCCAATGAGCAGTTCTTC. Protein: CASSLVLVRFSNEQFF. This chain uses TRBV11-2 with TRBJ2-1, with D hard to call. The length of the CDR3 is 16 residues. From germline, CDR1 is SGHAT and CDR2 FQNNGV. With 1 base removed from V and 6 bases from J, the gap between germline ends came to 16 bases.

The rearrangement links TRBV6-5 to TRBJ2-7, with 8 bases that match TRBD2. Germline CDR1 reads MNHEY; CDR2 reads SVGAGI. The CDR3 covers 15 residues. J lost 1 base, V lost 0 bases, and 2 bases had no gene match. CDR3 nucleotide sequence: TGTGCCAGCAGTTACTCGACGGGGGGGTCCTACGAGCAGTACTTC. As protein: CASSYSTGGSYEQYF.

The rearrangement joins TRBV29-1 to TRBJ2-7; D perhaps matches TRBD2 (6 bases). The germline CDR1 and CDR2 sequences are SQVTM and ANQGSEA. V was cut by 5 bases and J by 4 bases, with 12 bases left in between. The CDR3 totals 12 residues. The DNA of the CDR3 is TGCAGCGTTAGTACTAGCAGATACGAGCAGTACTTC. Amino acid sequence: CSVSTSRYEQYF.

The table lists this clonotype with a few counts. This rearrangement joins TRBV15 to TRBJ2-2; perhaps TRBD2 as D (7 bases). Germline CDR1 is LNHNV and CDR2 is YYDKDF (reference sequence). Trimming left V 8 bases short and J 6 bases short, with 16 bases between. The CDR3 loop spans 14 amino acids. CDR3 protein: CATSLLGGAGELFF. CDR3 coding DNA: TGTGCCACCTCTCTATTAGGGGGGGCCGGGGAGCTGTTTTTT.

This clonotype was counted only a few times. The rearrangement uses TRBV19 and TRBJ2-4; TRBD1 aligns across 7 bases. The germline V gene has CDR1 LNHDA and CDR2 SQIVND (reference sequence). Trimming at V came to 5 bases and at J to 2 bases, leaving 6 bases not matched to a gene. This CDR3 has 15 residues. The DNA of the CDR3 is TGTGCCAGTAGTGATCCGACAGGGACCAAAAACATTCAGTACTTC. Protein: CASSDPTGTKNIQYF.

The V call is TRBV20-1, the J call TRBJ2-1; tentative D call: TRBD2 (7 bases). The CDR3 extends over 16 amino acids. V dropped 3 bases and J dropped 0 bases, with 15 bases sitting between them. Germline CDR1 DFQATT, CDR2 SNEGSKA (reference sequence). The CDR3 loop reads CSASPPGGLSYNEQFF. Written as DNA, the CDR3 is TGCAGTGCTAGCCCCCCGGGGGGCCTCTCCTACAATGAGCAGTTCTTC.

The chain employs TRBV20-1 and TRBJ1-3; D unclear. Germline CDR1 is DFQATT and CDR2 is SNEGSKA (reference sequence). V was cut by 0 bases and J by 4 bases, with 10 bases left in between. The length of the CDR3 is 14 residues. CDR3 loop: CSARDGGNGNTIYF. CDR3 nucleotide sequence: TGCAGTGCTAGAGATGGCGGGAACGGAAACACCATATATTTT.

The rearrangement links TRBV7-2 to TRBJ2-7; D might be TRBD2 (6 bases). The V and J ends lost 2 bases and 6 bases respectively, with 11 bases between them. CDR3 length equals 13 residues. Germline-derived CDR1 and CDR2 are SGHTA and FQGNSA. In DNA form, the CDR3 reads TGTGCCAGCAGCTTAAACAGGAGGGGCGAGCAGTACTTC. It codes for CASSLNRRGEQYF.

The rearrangement links TRBV9 to TRBJ2-3; 7 positions match TRBD2. V dropped 0 bases and J dropped 7; count of bases not matched to a gene: 14. Germline V CDR1 and CDR2: SGDLS, YYNGEE. The CDR3 runs 17 residues. CDR3 DNA: TGTGCCAGCAGCGTAGGGGTGACGAGGCGGGAGCCGAATACGCAGTATTTT. Residues: CASSVGVTRREPNTQYF.

V gene TRBV29-1 combines with J gene TRBJ1-1; TRBD1 aligns across 7 bases. The germline CDR1 and CDR2 sequences are SQVTM and ANQGSEA. V lost 7 bases, J lost 2 bases, and 4 bases stayed unmatched. The CDR3 is 12 residues long. CDR3 nucleotide sequence: TGCAGCGAAGGGACAGACAACACTGAAGCTTTCTTT. It is translated as CSEGTDNTEAFF.